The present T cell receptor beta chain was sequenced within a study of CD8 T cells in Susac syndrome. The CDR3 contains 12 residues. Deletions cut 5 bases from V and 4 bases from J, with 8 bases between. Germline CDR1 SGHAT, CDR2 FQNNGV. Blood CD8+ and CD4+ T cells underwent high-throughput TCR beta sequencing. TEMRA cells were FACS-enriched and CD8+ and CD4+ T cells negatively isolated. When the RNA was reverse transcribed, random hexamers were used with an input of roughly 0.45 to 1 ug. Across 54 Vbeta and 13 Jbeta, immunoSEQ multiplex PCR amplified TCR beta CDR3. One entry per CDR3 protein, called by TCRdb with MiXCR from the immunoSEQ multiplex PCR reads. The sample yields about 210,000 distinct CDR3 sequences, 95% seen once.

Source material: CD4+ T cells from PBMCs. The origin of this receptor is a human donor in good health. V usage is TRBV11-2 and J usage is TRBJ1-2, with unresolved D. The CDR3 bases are TGTGCCAGCAGCCCCAATTTCTATGGCTACACCTTC. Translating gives CASSPNFYGYTF.